Listed below are T cell receptor beta chains from one sample, sequenced in a study of blood T cell repertoires in COVID-19. The repertoire was sequenced with immunoSEQ multiplex PCR; TCRdb's copy has only in-frame clones and lacks some. The data contain 200,000 to 300,000 clones, roughly 90% of them singletons. Input material: peripheral blood. All receptors derive from a man between 60 and 70 years old with acute or convalescent COVID-19. CDR3s include the opening cysteine and the closing phenylalanine or tryptophan. D genes are given only for firm matches. Only part of the rows carry a size: once, few, many, or a class if the clone is expanded.

clone_size: .
v_call: TRBV7-2
d_call: TRBD2
j_call: TRBJ2-2
cdr3_nt: TGTGCCAGCAGCCCCAGACGACTAGCGGCATCCGGGGAGCTGTTTTTT
cdr3_aa: CASSPRRLAASGELFF

clone_size: .
v_call: TRBV6-2/TRBV6-3
d_call: TRBD2
j_call: TRBJ2-3
cdr3_nt: TGTGCCAGCAGTTCCCTCCGGGAGGAGTGGAATACGCAGTATTTT
cdr3_aa: CASSSLREEWNTQYF

clone_size: .
v_call: TRBV24-1
d_call: TRBD2
j_call: TRBJ2-7
cdr3_nt: TGTGCCACCGCCTCCGAGCGGGAGGGCCACGAGCAGTACTTC
cdr3_aa: CATASEREGHEQYF

clone_size: .
v_call: TRBV28
d_call: TRBD2
j_call: TRBJ2-2
cdr3_nt: TGTGCCAGCAGCTGGCCGGGACTAGCCGGCACCGGGGAGCTGTTTTTT
cdr3_aa: CASSWPGLAGTGELFF

clone_size: .
v_call: TRBV3-1/TRBV3-2
d_call: TRBD1
j_call: TRBJ1-2
cdr3_nt: TGTGCCAGCAGAGTCCAGGGGGCTGTCTATGGCTACACCTTC
cdr3_aa: CASRVQGAVYGYTF

clone_size: .
v_call: TRBV6-4
d_call: .
j_call: TRBJ1-3
cdr3_nt: TGTGCCAGCAGTGAGGAGCACACCTCTGGAAACACCATATATTTT
cdr3_aa: CASSEEHTSGNTIYF

clone_size: .
v_call: TRBV11-2
d_call: .
j_call: TRBJ1-1
cdr3_nt: TGTGCCAGCAGCTTTATAGCGAACACTGAAGCTTTCTTT
cdr3_aa: CASSFIANTEAFF

clone_size: .
v_call: TRBV25-1
d_call: TRBD1
j_call: TRBJ1-3
cdr3_nt: TGTGCCAGCAGTGAGCCTACAGGGGGCGTCGGAAACACCATATATTTT
cdr3_aa: CASSEPTGGVGNTIYF

clone_size: .
v_call: TRBV5-1
d_call: TRBD2
j_call: TRBJ2-1
cdr3_nt: TGCGCCAGCAGCTTCCCCCCTGGACTAGCGGAAGACAATGAGCAGTTCTTC
cdr3_aa: CASSFPPGLAEDNEQFF

clone_size: .
v_call: TRBV6-5
d_call: .
j_call: TRBJ2-5
cdr3_nt: TGTGCCAGCAGCGGACACACCCAAGAGACCCAGTACTTC
cdr3_aa: CASSGHTQETQYF

clone_size: .
v_call: TRBV28
d_call: TRBD1
j_call: TRBJ2-4
cdr3_nt: TGTGCCAGCCGAAGACCCCGGGACAGTGTGTTGGGGGCCAAAAACATTCAGTACTTC
cdr3_aa: CASRRPRDSVLGAKNIQYF

clone_size: .
v_call: TRBV5-4
d_call: .
j_call: TRBJ1-2
cdr3_nt: TGTGCCAGCAGCTTGGTAAGGGGAACGGGCGGCTACACCTTC
cdr3_aa: CASSLVRGTGGYTF

clone_size: .
v_call: TRBV4-1
d_call: TRBD1
j_call: TRBJ1-1
cdr3_nt: TGCGCCAGCAGCCAGGCACTTGAGCCGGGACAGGTTAATAGGATGGCTTTCTTT
cdr3_aa: CASSQALEPGQVNRMAFF

clone_size: .
v_call: TRBV5-8
d_call: .
j_call: TRBJ1-3
cdr3_nt: TGTGCCAGCAGCTCAATCCGGGGAAACACCATATATTTT
cdr3_aa: CASSSIRGNTIYF

clone_size: .
v_call: TRBV20-1
d_call: .
j_call: TRBJ1-2
cdr3_nt: TGCAGTGCAATCCGGGACTATGGCTACACCTTC
cdr3_aa: CSAIRDYGYTF

clone_size: .
v_call: TRBV4-3
d_call: .
j_call: TRBJ2-1
cdr3_nt: TGCGCCAGCAGCCAAGGGTTTGGAAAGGGGAGGGAGCAGTTCTTC
cdr3_aa: CASSQGFGKGREQFF

clone_size: .
v_call: TRBV3-1/TRBV3-2
d_call: .
j_call: TRBJ1-6
cdr3_nt: TGTGCCAGCAGCCAAGATACAGGGAATAATTCACCCCTCCACTTT
cdr3_aa: CASSQDTGNNSPLHF

clone_size: .
v_call: TRBV5-1
d_call: .
j_call: TRBJ1-2
cdr3_nt: TGCGCCAGCAGCTTGGTAGGGCCCGGGGCGGGGAATGGCTACACCTTC
cdr3_aa: CASSLVGPGAGNGYTF

clone_size: .
v_call: TRBV30
d_call: .
j_call: TRBJ1-5
cdr3_nt: TGTGCCTGCTCACTTGGGGGGAATCAGCCCCAGCATTTT
cdr3_aa: CACSLGGNQPQHF

clone_size: .
v_call: TRBV28
d_call: TRBD2
j_call: TRBJ2-3
cdr3_nt: TGTGCCAGCGGGGGGCGGACTAGCGGGAGTTTAGATACGCAGTATTTT
cdr3_aa: CASGGRTSGSLDTQYF

clone_size: few
v_call: TRBV3-1/TRBV3-2
d_call: .
j_call: TRBJ2-1
cdr3_nt: TGTGCCAGCAGCCAAGGGCCCAAGCAGTTCTTC
cdr3_aa: CASSQGPKQFF

clone_size: .
v_call: TRBV12-3/TRBV12-4
d_call: .
j_call: TRBJ2-7
cdr3_nt: TGTGCCAGCACTAAAATCCAGGGTGCGCAGTACTTC
cdr3_aa: CASTKIQGAQYF

clone_size: .
v_call: TRBV19
d_call: TRBD1
j_call: TRBJ2-1
cdr3_nt: TGTGCCAGTAGTATTACTGCAGGGGGCAATGAGCAGTTCTTC
cdr3_aa: CASSITAGGNEQFF

clone_size: .
v_call: TRBV9
d_call: .
j_call: TRBJ2-3
cdr3_nt: TGTGCCAGCAGTCAGAGGTGGGGCGCAGATACGCAGTATTTT
cdr3_aa: CASSQRWGADTQYF

clone_size: once
v_call: TRBV6-5
d_call: .
j_call: TRBJ1-3
cdr3_nt: TGTGCCAGCAGTTCCCTTAGGGACAACTCTGGAAACACCATATATTTT
cdr3_aa: CASSSLRDNSGNTIYF

clone_size: .
v_call: TRBV9
d_call: .
j_call: TRBJ1-5
cdr3_nt: TGTGCCAGCAGCCGCGGGGATAGTCAGCCCCAGCATTTT
cdr3_aa: CASSRGDSQPQHF

clone_size: once
v_call: TRBV19
d_call: .
j_call: TRBJ1-1
cdr3_nt: TGTGCCAGTAGTATTGACACTAGAGGCACTGAAGCTTTCTTT
cdr3_aa: CASSIDTRGTEAFF

clone_size: .
v_call: TRBV24-1
d_call: .
j_call: TRBJ1-4
cdr3_nt: TGTGCCACCAGTGACCCCCGGGATACGGGAGAAAAACTGTTTTTT
cdr3_aa: CATSDPRDTGEKLFF

clone_size: .
v_call: TRBV4-1
d_call: .
j_call: TRBJ1-4
cdr3_nt: TGCGCCAGCAGCCAGGGGCCCGGGAGGTTCGAAAAACTGTTTTTT
cdr3_aa: CASSQGPGRFEKLFF

clone_size: .
v_call: TRBV29-1
d_call: .
j_call: TRBJ1-1
cdr3_nt: TGCAGCGTTGGGAGGGGACTCACGAACACTGAAGCTTTCTTT
cdr3_aa: CSVGRGLTNTEAFF

clone_size: .
v_call: TRBV9
d_call: TRBD2
j_call: TRBJ2-3
cdr3_nt: TGTGCCAGCAGCGTAGGTAGCGGGAGCACAGATACGCAGTATTTT
cdr3_aa: CASSVGSGSTDTQYF

clone_size: .
v_call: TRBV6-2/TRBV6-3
d_call: TRBD1
j_call: TRBJ1-5
cdr3_nt: TGTGCCAGCAGTCCACAGGGGGACAATCAGCCCCAGCATTTT
cdr3_aa: CASSPQGDNQPQHF

clone_size: once
v_call: TRBV6-5
d_call: .
j_call: TRBJ2-1
cdr3_nt: TGTGCCAGCAGTTTGGGCCCGCCGAGGGACAATGAGCAGTTCTTC
cdr3_aa: CASSLGPPRDNEQFF

clone_size: .
v_call: TRBV11-1
d_call: TRBD1
j_call: TRBJ1-2
cdr3_nt: TGTGCCAGCAGCCCCACGGACAGGGCTCCCTATGGCTACACCTTC
cdr3_aa: CASSPTDRAPYGYTF

clone_size: .
v_call: TRBV30
d_call: .
j_call: TRBJ1-4
cdr3_nt: TGTGCCTGGACCTCAGGGGATTCAACTAATGAAAAACTGTTTTTT
cdr3_aa: CAWTSGDSTNEKLFF

clone_size: .
v_call: TRBV12-3/TRBV12-4
d_call: .
j_call: TRBJ2-5
cdr3_nt: TGTGCCAGCAGTTTTCTTCAGGAAGAGACCCAGTACTTC
cdr3_aa: CASSFLQEETQYF

clone_size: .
v_call: TRBV3-1/TRBV3-2
d_call: TRBD1
j_call: TRBJ2-1
cdr3_nt: TGTGCCAGCAGCCAAGTGCCGGGACAGGGGAGTAGGCAGTTCTTC
cdr3_aa: CASSQVPGQGSRQFF

clone_size: once
v_call: TRBV19
d_call: TRBD1
j_call: TRBJ1-2
cdr3_nt: TGTGCCAGTAGTATTAGGGGGCGCTTCTATGGCTACACCTTC
cdr3_aa: CASSIRGRFYGYTF

clone_size: .
v_call: TRBV6-5
d_call: .
j_call: TRBJ2-2
cdr3_nt: TGTGCCAGCAGTTGGGGGCGCATTATGTCCGGGGAGCTGTTTTTT
cdr3_aa: CASSWGRIMSGELFF

clone_size: .
v_call: TRBV28
d_call: TRBD2
j_call: TRBJ2-3
cdr3_nt: TGTGCCAGCAGTGTACAAGCTCCGGGACTAGCAGCAGATACGCAGTATTTT
cdr3_aa: CASSVQAPGLAADTQYF

clone_size: .
v_call: TRBV19
d_call: .
j_call: TRBJ1-1
cdr3_nt: TGTGCCAGTAGTATAGATGAGGGATACATGAACACTGAAGCTTTCTTT
cdr3_aa: CASSIDEGYMNTEAFF

clone_size: .
v_call: TRBV9
d_call: .
j_call: TRBJ2-7
cdr3_nt: TGTGCCAGCAGCGTACTGGCGGGCCCCTCCTACGAGCAGTACTTC
cdr3_aa: CASSVLAGPSYEQYF

clone_size: .
v_call: TRBV28
d_call: .
j_call: TRBJ1-5
cdr3_nt: TGTGCCAGCAGTTCCCTAGGCCAGCCCCAGCATTTT
cdr3_aa: CASSSLGQPQHF

clone_size: .
v_call: TRBV6-6
d_call: TRBD2
j_call: TRBJ2-3
cdr3_nt: TGTGCCAGCAGTCACCTAGCGGGAGGGCCTGAAACAGATACGCAGTATTTT
cdr3_aa: CASSHLAGGPETDTQYF

clone_size: .
v_call: TRBV7-2
d_call: TRBD2
j_call: TRBJ2-7
cdr3_nt: TGTGCCAGCAGCTTAGGACCTAGCGGGAGGACCTACGAGCAGTACTTC
cdr3_aa: CASSLGPSGRTYEQYF

clone_size: .
v_call: TRBV3-1/TRBV3-2
d_call: .
j_call: TRBJ2-7
cdr3_nt: TGTGCCAGCAGCCAAAAGGACTGGGCCACCTACGAGCAGTACTTC
cdr3_aa: CASSQKDWATYEQYF

clone_size: .
v_call: TRBV19
d_call: .
j_call: TRBJ1-1
cdr3_nt: TGTGCCACGGGGGGACCCCAGATGAACACTGAAGCTTTCTTT
cdr3_aa: CATGGPQMNTEAFF

clone_size: .
v_call: TRBV6-6
d_call: TRBD1
j_call: TRBJ2-6
cdr3_nt: TGTGCCAGCAGTTACTCGACAGGGACCGGGGCCAACGTCCTGACTTTC
cdr3_aa: CASSYSTGTGANVLTF

clone_size: .
v_call: TRBV24-1
d_call: .
j_call: TRBJ1-2
cdr3_nt: TGTGCCACCAGTGATTCCGGACATGATGGCTACACCTTC
cdr3_aa: CATSDSGHDGYTF

clone_size: .
v_call: TRBV11-2
d_call: .
j_call: TRBJ2-7
cdr3_nt: TGTGCCAGCAGCTTAGTTGGGGCGGGGTACGAGCAGTACTTC
cdr3_aa: CASSLVGAGYEQYF

clone_size: .
v_call: TRBV6-1
d_call: .
j_call: TRBJ1-1
cdr3_nt: TGTGCCAGCAGTGAGTTACGGGACACTGAAGCTTTCTTT
cdr3_aa: CASSELRDTEAFF

clone_size: .
v_call: TRBV6-2/TRBV6-3
d_call: TRBD1
j_call: TRBJ2-3
cdr3_nt: TGTGCCAGCAGTTGGTCCGGAAGGGGACAGGGGAAGGGGACAGATACGCAGTATTTT
cdr3_aa: CASSWSGRGQGKGTDTQYF